This paragraph reports one T cell receptor (beta chain). One end of the junction is discordant with germline, which a read error may explain. These data are taken from a study of tumor-infiltrating lymphocytes in primary liver carcinoma. About the research overall: Regardless of tissue type, samples showed similar yields of roughly 3.65 to 7.5 million productive TCRbeta reads.

The CDR3 has 16 amino acids. The germline V gene encodes CDR1 MNHEY and CDR2 SVGEGT. Co-extracted RNA and DNA came from roughly 20-30 mg of unsorted bulk tissue. A primer in the constant region served to generate TCR beta cDNA from 500 ng of total RNA. Slightly modified ARM-PCR served as the procedure for the TCR beta libraries. These libraries came from three rounds of nested multiplex PCR. A C-beta reverse primer was combined with TRBV1-TRBV30 forward primers in the first two PCR rounds, and each round had around 11 cycles. One entry per CDR3 protein, called by TCRdb with MiXCR from the multiplex PCR reads. The profile shows fewer than 250,000 distinct CDR3 sequences, around 85% of them singletons.

The clonotype was recovered from a man in his forties with primary liver carcinoma and hepatitis B virus infection. Sequences were obtained from tumor tissue from primary liver carcinoma. The chain uses TRBV6-2 or TRBV6-3 and TRBJ2-5, with D perhaps given as TRBD1 or TRBD2 (5 bases each). The CDR3 DNA is TGCGCCAGCGGTTACCCACCCTGGGGCGTCCAAGAGACCCAGTACTTC. This gives the protein CASGYPPWGVQETQYF.